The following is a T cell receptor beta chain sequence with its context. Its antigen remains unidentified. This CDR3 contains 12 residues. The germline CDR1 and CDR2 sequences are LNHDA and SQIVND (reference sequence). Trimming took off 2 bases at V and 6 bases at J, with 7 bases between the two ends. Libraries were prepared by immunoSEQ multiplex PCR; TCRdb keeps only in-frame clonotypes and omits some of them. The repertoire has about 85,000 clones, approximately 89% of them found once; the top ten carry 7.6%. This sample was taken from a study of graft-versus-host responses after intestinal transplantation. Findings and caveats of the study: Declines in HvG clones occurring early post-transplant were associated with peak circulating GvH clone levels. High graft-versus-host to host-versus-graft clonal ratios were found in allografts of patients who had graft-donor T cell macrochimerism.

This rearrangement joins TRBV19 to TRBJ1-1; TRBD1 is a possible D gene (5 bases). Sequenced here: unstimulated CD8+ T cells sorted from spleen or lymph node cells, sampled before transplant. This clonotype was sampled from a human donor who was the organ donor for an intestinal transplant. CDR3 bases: TGTGCCAGTAGTATAAGGGGTCCTGAAGCTTTCTTT. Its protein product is CASSIRGPEAFF.